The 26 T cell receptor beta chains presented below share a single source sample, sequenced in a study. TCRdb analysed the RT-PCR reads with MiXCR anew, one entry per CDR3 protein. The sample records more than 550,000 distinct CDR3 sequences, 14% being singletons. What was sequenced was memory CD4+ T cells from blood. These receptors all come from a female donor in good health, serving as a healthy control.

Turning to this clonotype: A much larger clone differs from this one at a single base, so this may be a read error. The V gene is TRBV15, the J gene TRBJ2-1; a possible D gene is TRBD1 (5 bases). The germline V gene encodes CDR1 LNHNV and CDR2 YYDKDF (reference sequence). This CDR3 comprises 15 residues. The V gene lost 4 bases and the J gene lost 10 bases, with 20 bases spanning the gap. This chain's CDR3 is CATSISRAIGTEQFF. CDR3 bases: TGTGCCACCAGCATCAGCAGGGCTATTGGAACCGAGCAGTTCTTC.

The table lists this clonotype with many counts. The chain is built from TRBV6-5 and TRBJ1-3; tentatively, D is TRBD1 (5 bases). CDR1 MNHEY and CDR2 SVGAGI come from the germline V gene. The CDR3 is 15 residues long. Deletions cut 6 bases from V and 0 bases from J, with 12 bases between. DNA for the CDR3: TGTGCCAGCAGATCGGGACGCTTCTCTGGAAACACCATATATTTT. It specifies CASRSGRFSGNTIYF.

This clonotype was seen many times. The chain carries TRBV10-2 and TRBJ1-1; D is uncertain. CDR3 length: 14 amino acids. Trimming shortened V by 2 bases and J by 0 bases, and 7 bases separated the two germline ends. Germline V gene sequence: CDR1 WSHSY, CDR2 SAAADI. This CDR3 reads CASSEPGMNTEAFF. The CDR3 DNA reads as TGCGCCAGCAGTGAGCCTGGGATGAACACTGAAGCTTTCTTT.

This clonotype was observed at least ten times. The CDR3 region is CSADTPTDTQYF. DNA for the CDR3: TGCAGTGCTGATACTCCCACAGATACGCAGTATTTT. The chain carries TRBV20-1 and TRBJ2-3; no reliable D call. V was trimmed by 5 bases and J by 2 bases, leaving 8 bases between them. Germline assignment: CDR1 DFQATT and CDR2 SNEGSKA (reference sequence). The CDR3 totals 12 residues.

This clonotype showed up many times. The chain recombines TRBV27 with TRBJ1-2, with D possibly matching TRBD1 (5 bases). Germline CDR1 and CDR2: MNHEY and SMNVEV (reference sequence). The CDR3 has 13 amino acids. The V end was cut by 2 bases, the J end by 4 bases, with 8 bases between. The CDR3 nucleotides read TGTGCCAGCAGTTTAAACGGGGGCTATGGCTACACCTTC. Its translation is CASSLNGGYGYTF.

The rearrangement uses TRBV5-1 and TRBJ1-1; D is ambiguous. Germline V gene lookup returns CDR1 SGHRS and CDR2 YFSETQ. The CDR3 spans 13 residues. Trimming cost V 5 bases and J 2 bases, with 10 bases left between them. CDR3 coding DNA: TGCGCCAGCAGGTTAGCAGGAAACACTGAAGCTTTCTTT. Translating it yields CASRLAGNTEAFF.

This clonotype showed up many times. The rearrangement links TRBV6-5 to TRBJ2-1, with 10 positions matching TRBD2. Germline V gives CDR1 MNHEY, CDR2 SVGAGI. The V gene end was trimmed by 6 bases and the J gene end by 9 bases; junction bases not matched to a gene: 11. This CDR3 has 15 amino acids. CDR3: CASSPLAGVPPEQFF. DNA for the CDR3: TGTGCCAGCAGCCCTCTAGCGGGGGTTCCCCCTGAGCAGTTCTTC.

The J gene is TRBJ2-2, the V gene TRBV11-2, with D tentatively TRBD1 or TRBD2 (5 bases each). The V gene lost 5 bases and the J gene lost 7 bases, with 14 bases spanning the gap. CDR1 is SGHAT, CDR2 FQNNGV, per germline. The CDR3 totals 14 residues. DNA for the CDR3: TGTGCCAGCAGCGGGACCCTAAGCGGCGGGGAGCTGTTTTTT. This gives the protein CASSGTLSGGELFF.

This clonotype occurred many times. CDR3 amino acids: CATREGSNTGELFF. In DNA form, the CDR3 reads TGTGCCACCAGGGAGGGCTCGAACACCGGGGAGCTGTTTTTT. The chain joins TRBV24-1 to TRBJ2-2, with a tentative D call TRBD2 (6 bases). Germline V gives CDR1 KGHDR, CDR2 SFDVKD. The CDR3 contains 14 residues. V was trimmed by 7 bases and J by 0 bases, leaving 8 bases between them.

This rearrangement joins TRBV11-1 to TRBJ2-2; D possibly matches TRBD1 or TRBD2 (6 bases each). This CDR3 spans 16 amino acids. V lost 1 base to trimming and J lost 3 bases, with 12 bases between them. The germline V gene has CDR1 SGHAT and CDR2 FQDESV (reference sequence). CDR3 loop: CASSLGGADDTGELFF. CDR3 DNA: TGTGCCAGCAGCTTAGGGGGGGCGGACGACACCGGGGAGCTGTTTTTT. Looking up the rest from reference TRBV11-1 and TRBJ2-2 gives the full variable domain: EAEVAQSPRYKITEKSQAVAFWCDPISGHATLYWYRQILGQGPELLVQFQDESVVDDSQLPKDRFSAERLKGVDSTLKIQPAELGDSAMYLCASSLGGADDTGELFFGEGSRLTVL.

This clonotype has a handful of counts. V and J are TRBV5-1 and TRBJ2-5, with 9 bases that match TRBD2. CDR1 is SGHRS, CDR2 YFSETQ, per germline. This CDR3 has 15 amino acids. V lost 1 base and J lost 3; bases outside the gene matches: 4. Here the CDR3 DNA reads TGCGCCAGCAGCTTGCGGGGACTAGCAGAAGAGACCCAGTACTTC. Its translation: CASSLRGLAEETQYF.

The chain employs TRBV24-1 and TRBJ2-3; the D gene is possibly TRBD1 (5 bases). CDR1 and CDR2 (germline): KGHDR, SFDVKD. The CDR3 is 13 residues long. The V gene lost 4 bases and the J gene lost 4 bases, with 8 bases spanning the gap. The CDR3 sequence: CATSDGQSDTQYF. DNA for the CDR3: TGTGCCACCAGTGACGGACAATCAGATACGCAGTATTTT.

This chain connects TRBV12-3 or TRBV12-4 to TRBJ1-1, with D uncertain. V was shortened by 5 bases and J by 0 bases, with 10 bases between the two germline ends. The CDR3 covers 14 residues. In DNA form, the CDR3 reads TGTGCCAGCAGTCGGGAGCTCATGAACACTGAAGCTTTCTTT. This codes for CASSRELMNTEAFF.

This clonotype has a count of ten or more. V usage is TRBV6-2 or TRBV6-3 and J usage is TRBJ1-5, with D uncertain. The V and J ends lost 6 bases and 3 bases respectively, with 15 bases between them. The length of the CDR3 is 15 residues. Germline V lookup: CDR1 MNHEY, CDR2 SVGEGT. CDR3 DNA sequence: TGTGCCAGCAGCCTTCGTCCCGGGAACAATCAGCCCCAGCATTTT. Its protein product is CASSLRPGNNQPQHF.

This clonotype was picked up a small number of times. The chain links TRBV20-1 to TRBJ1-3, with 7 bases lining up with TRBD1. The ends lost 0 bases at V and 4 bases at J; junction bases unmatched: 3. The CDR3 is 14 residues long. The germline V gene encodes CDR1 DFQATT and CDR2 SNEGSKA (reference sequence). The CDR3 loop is CSAREDRTGNTIYF. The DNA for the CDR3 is TGCAGTGCTAGAGAGGACAGGACAGGAAACACCATATATTTT.

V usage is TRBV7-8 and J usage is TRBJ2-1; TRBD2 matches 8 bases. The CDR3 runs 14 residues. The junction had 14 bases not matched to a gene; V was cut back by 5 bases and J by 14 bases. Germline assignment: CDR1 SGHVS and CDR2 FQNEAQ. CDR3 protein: CASSLQAGGTGKFF. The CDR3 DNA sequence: TGTGCCAGCAGCCTTCAGGCGGGGGGAACGGGGAAGTTCTTC.

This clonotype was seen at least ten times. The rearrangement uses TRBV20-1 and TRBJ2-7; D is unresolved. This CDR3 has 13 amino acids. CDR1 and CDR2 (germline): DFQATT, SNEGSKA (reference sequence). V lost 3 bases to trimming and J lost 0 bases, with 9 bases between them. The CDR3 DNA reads TGCAGTGCTAGTATAGCTTTCTCCTACGAGCAGTACTTC. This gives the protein CSASIAFSYEQYF.

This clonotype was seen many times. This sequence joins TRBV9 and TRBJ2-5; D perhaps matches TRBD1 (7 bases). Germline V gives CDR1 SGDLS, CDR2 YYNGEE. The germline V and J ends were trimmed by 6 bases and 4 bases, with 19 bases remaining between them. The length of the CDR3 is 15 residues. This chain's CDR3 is CASTRGGGEGETQYF. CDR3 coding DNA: TGTGCCAGCACGCGAGGAGGGGGCGAAGGAGAGACCCAGTACTTC.

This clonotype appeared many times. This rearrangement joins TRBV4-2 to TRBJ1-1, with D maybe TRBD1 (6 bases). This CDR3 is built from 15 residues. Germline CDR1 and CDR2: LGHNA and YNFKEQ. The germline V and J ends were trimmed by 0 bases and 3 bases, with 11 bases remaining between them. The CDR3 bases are TGTGCCAGCAGCCAAGATGGGGGGGCAGACACTGAAGCTTTCTTT. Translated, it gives CASSQDGGADTEAFF.

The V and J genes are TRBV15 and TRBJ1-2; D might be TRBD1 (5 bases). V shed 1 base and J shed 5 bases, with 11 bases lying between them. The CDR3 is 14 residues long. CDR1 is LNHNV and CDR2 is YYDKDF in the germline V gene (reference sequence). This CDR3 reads CATSRGGDAYGYTF. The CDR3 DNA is TGTGCCACCAGCAGAGGGGGGGATGCGTATGGCTACACCTTC. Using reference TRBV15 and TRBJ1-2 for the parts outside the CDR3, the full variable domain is DAMVIQNPRYQVTQFGKPVTLSCSQTLNHNVMYWYQQKSSQAPKLLFHYYDKDFNNEADTPDNFQSRRPNTSFCFLDIRSPGLGDTAMYLCATSRGGDAYGYTFGSGTRLTVV.

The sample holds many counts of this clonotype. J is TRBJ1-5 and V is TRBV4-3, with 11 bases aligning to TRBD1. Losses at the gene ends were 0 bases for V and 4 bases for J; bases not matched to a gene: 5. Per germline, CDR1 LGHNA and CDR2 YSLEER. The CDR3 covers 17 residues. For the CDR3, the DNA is TGCGCCAGCAGCCAAGATGCCGGGACAGGGGGTAATCAGCCCCAGCATTTT. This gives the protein CASSQDAGTGGNQPQHF.

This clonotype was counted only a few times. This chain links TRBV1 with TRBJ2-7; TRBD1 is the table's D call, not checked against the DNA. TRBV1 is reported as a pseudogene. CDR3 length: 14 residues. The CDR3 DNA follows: TGCACCAGCCCGCTACGGGACAGGGGTCACGAGCAGTACTTC. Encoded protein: CTSPLRDRGHEQYF.

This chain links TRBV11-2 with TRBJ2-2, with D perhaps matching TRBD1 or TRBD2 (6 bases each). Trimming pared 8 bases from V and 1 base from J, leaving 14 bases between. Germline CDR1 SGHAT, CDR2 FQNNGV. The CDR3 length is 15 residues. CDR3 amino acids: CASGMRGENTGELFF. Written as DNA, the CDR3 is TGTGCCAGCGGTATGAGGGGGGAGAACACCGGGGAGCTGTTTTTT. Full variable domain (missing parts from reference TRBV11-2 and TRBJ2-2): EAGVAQSPRYKIIEKRQSVAFWCNPISGHATLYWYQQILGQGPKLLIQFQNNGVVDDSQLPKDRFSAERLKGVDSTLKIQPAKLEDSAVYLCASGMRGENTGELFFGEGSRLTVL.

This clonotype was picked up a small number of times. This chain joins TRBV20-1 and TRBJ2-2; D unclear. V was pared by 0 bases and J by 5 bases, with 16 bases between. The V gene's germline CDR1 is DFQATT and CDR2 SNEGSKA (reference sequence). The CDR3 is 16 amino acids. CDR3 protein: CSARDPRLALTGELFF. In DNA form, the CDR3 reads TGCAGTGCTAGAGATCCTCGGTTAGCCCTAACCGGGGAGCTGTTTTTT.

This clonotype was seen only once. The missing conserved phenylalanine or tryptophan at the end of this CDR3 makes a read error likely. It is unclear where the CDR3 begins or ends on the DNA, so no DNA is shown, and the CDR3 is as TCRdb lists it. CDR3: CSASDGQAG. This chain uses TRBV20-1 with TRBJ2-7; the table's D call of TRBD1 was not tested on the DNA. From germline, CDR1 is DFQATT and CDR2 SNEGSKA (reference sequence). The CDR3 is 9 residues long, ends included.

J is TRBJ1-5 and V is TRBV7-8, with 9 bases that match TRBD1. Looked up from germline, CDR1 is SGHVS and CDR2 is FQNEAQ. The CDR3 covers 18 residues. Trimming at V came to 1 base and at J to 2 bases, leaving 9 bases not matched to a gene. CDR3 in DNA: TGTGCCAGCAGCTTAGGGGACAGGGTTATCGTTGGCAATCAGCCCCAGCATTTT. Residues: CASSLGDRVIVGNQPQHF.